The next 27 T cell receptor beta chains were all read from a single sample in a study of blood T cell repertoires in COVID-19. Only in-frame clones appear in the TCRdb table, and some are missing; sequencing was by immunoSEQ multiplex PCR. The data contain fewer than 200,000 clones, 86% of them seen just once; the ten biggest clones take up around 24%. Sequenced: PBMCs or T cells enriched from blood (not recorded which). All receptors derive from a woman aged 40 to 50 in a cohort exposed to, infected with or recovered from COVID-19 (not recorded which).

V gene TRBV5-4 combines with J gene TRBJ2-2; tentative D call: TRBD2 (5 bases). V dropped 2 bases and J dropped 6 bases, with 8 bases sitting between them. This CDR3 region has 13 residues. Germline lookup yields CDR1 SGHNT and CDR2 YYREEE (reference sequence). CDR3 coding DNA: TGTGCCAGCAGCTTAAAGGGAGCCGGGGAGCTGTTTTTT. Translating it yields CASSLKGAGELFF.

The chain couples TRBV6-1 to TRBJ1-2, with 10 bases lining up with TRBD1. The CDR3 has 16 residues. The ends lost 4 bases at V and 7 bases at J; junction bases unmatched: 12. Germline assignment: CDR1 MNHNS and CDR2 SASEGT. CDR3 residues: CASSASETGGKGGYTF. The CDR3 coding sequence is TGTGCCAGCAGTGCCAGTGAGACAGGGGGCAAGGGTGGCTACACCTTC.

V gene TRBV18 combines with J gene TRBJ2-5; a possible D gene is TRBD1 (6 bases). Deletions cut 1 base from V and 2 bases from J, with 8 bases between. CDR1 KGHSH and CDR2 LQKENI come from the germline V gene. The CDR3 extends over 14 amino acids. The CDR3 loop is CASSPRTAQETQYF. CDR3 nucleotides: TGTGCCAGCTCACCACGGACAGCACAAGAGACCCAGTACTTC.

J is TRBJ1-1 and V is TRBV13, with D possibly TRBD1 on 5 matching bases. This CDR3 comprises 16 residues. Germline values: CDR1 PRHDT, CDR2 FYEKMQ (reference sequence). Trimming left V 4 bases short and J 6 bases short, with 21 bases between. The CDR3 DNA follows: TGTGCCAGCAGCTCTCAGGAACTAGGCCCGGGGGCTGAAGCTTTCTTT. Translating it yields CASSSQELGPGAEAFF.

The chain combines TRBV14 with TRBJ2-7, with TRBD1 matching 9 bases. Germline V gene lookup returns CDR1 SGHDN and CDR2 FVKESK. V shed 1 base and J 3 bases; nucleotides not matched to a gene: 7. The CDR3 is 16 amino acids. CDR3 protein: CASSQVHRTGDYEQYF. Here the CDR3 DNA reads TGTGCCAGCAGCCAAGTACATCGGACAGGGGACTACGAGCAGTACTTC.

The J gene is TRBJ1-5, the V gene TRBV7-2, with 10 bases fitting TRBD1. Trimming took 5 bases from V and 6 from J; bases not matched to a gene: 4. The germline V gene has CDR1 SGHTA and CDR2 FQGNSA. The CDR3 contains 14 residues. The CDR3 region has the DNA TGTGCCAGCAGCCTGACAGGGGGCAGTCAGCCCCAGCATTTT. Protein sequence: CASSLTGGSQPQHF.

V is TRBV25-1 and J is TRBJ1-2; D gene ambiguous. With 4 bases removed from V and 8 bases from J, the gap between germline ends came to 8 bases. The CDR3 spans 11 residues. Germline V gene lookup returns CDR1 MGHDK and CDR2 SYGVNS. CDR3 residues: CASSGGPGYTF. CDR3 nucleotides: TGTGCCAGCAGTGGAGGGCCAGGCTACACCTTC.

This clone was counted a few times. The rearrangement joins TRBV28 to TRBJ1-1; D unresolved. This CDR3 is 14 amino acids long. V lost 1 base to trimming and J lost 7 bases, with 13 bases between them. From germline, CDR1 is MDHEN and CDR2 SYDVKM. CDR3 nucleotides: TGTGCCAGCAGTTTATACACTAGCAGCGGTGAAGCTTTCTTT. It yields the protein CASSLYTSSGEAFF.

This rearrangement joins TRBV7-9 to TRBJ1-2; 8 positions match TRBD1. V dropped 5 bases and J dropped 6; count of bases not matched to a gene: 8. This CDR3 contains 14 residues. Germline V gene lookup returns CDR1 SEHNR and CDR2 FQNEAQ (reference sequence). CDR3 nucleotide sequence: TGTGCCAGCAGCATCCGGGACAGGCAAGATGGCTACACCTTC. Its protein is CASSIRDRQDGYTF.

The chain employs TRBV10-1 and TRBJ2-7; perhaps TRBD2 as D (5 bases). CDR3 length: 13 amino acids. Deletions cut 3 bases from V and 6 bases from J, with 12 bases between. Per germline, CDR1 WNHNN and CDR2 SYGVQD (reference sequence). The CDR3 is CASSDLDSSEQYF. The CDR3 nucleotides are TGCGCCAGCAGTGACTTGGACTCGAGCGAGCAGTACTTC.

The chain carries TRBV2 and TRBJ2-1; TRBD2 agrees at 7 bases. V dropped 4 bases and J dropped 4; count of bases not matched to a gene: 4. Germline V lookup: CDR1 SNHLY, CDR2 FYNNEI. The CDR3 loop spans 14 amino acids. This CDR3 is CASSGRGGYNEQFF. DNA for the CDR3: TGTGCCAGCAGTGGTCGGGGAGGGTACAATGAGCAGTTCTTC.

This chain links TRBV27 with TRBJ2-5; 7 nucleotides agree with TRBD2. Germline V gene data show CDR1 as MNHEY and CDR2 as SMNVEV (reference sequence). The CDR3 is made up of 15 amino acids. Unmatched junction bases numbered 7, after V lost 3 bases and J lost 3 bases. The CDR3 is CASSLFLGREETQYF. As DNA, the CDR3 is TGTGCCAGCAGTTTGTTCCTAGGGAGGGAAGAGACCCAGTACTTC.

The genes are TRBV11-2 and TRBJ2-3, with 7 bases that match TRBD2. V lost 4 bases and J lost 2; bases outside the gene matches: 12. The CDR3 sequence is 17 residues long. CDR1 and CDR2 (germline): SGHAT, FQNNGV. CDR3: CASSSQWEGGVTDTQYF. The CDR3 DNA reads as TGTGCCAGCAGCTCCCAGTGGGAGGGAGGAGTCACAGATACGCAGTATTTT.

This chain joins TRBV28 and TRBJ1-3; 9 bases line up with TRBD1. Germline V gives CDR1 MDHEN, CDR2 SYDVKM. V trimming: 5 bases; J trimming: 2 bases; junction bases outside the gene matches: 10. CDR3 length equals 17 residues. This CDR3 reads CASSLRVRQGAGNTIYF. CDR3 in DNA: TGTGCCAGCAGTCTCCGCGTGCGACAGGGGGCTGGAAACACCATATATTTT.

The chain recombines TRBV30 with TRBJ2-5; 8 nucleotides line up with TRBD2. Per the germline V gene, CDR1 is GTSNPN and CDR2 is SVGIG (reference sequence). The CDR3 extends over 16 amino acids. The junction had 12 bases not matched to a gene; V was cut back by 1 base and J by 5 bases. In DNA form, the CDR3 reads TGTGCCTGGAGTGACCTACAGCGGGAGATAGGGGAGACCCAGTACTTC. This encodes CAWSDLQREIGETQYF.

The chain couples TRBV7-9 to TRBJ1-4, with a weak D call TRBD1 (5 bases). Germline V gene data show CDR1 as SEHNR and CDR2 as FQNEAQ (reference sequence). Trimming removed 5 bases at V and 3 bases at J, with 13 bases between. This CDR3 has 15 amino acids. The CDR3 region is CASSPGGGANEKLFF. The CDR3 coding sequence is TGTGCCAGCAGCCCTGGCGGGGGGGCTAATGAAAAACTGTTTTTT.

This chain uses TRBV10-3 with TRBJ1-1, with a weak D call TRBD1 (6 bases). The germline V and J ends were trimmed by 3 bases and 0 bases, with 11 bases remaining between them. Germline V gives CDR1 ENHRY, CDR2 SYGVKD. This CDR3 is 15 amino acids long. The CDR3 spells CAISDPTGLNTEAFF. In DNA, the CDR3 is TGTGCCATCAGTGACCCAACAGGGTTGAACACTGAAGCTTTCTTT.

CDR3 coding DNA: TGTGCCAGCTCACCTACAGCACAGGGGGATAGATCACCCCTCCACTTT. It encodes CASSPTAQGDRSPLHF. This chain uses TRBV18 with TRBJ1-6; 8 bases match TRBD1. V was pared by 3 bases and J by 10 bases, with 11 bases of the junction left unmatched. The length of the CDR3 is 16 residues. Germline loops: CDR1 KGHSH, CDR2 LQKENI.

J is TRBJ1-5 and V is TRBV10-2; the D gene is possibly TRBD1 (6 bases). The CDR3 is made up of 15 amino acids. V lost 3 bases, J lost 6 bases, and 15 bases lay in between. Germline CDR1 and CDR2: WSHSY and SAAADI. CDR3 in amino acids: CASSESGGFSQPQHF. CDR3 sequence (DNA): TGCGCCAGCAGTGAATCGGGGGGCTTTAGTCAGCCCCAGCATTTT.

This clone is labeled as medium-sized (0.01 to 0.1%). The chain combines TRBV24-1 with TRBJ1-1; D is possibly TRBD1 (5 bases). V shed 7 bases and J shed 3 bases, with 14 bases lying between them. Per germline, CDR1 KGHDR and CDR2 SFDVKD. The CDR3 is made up of 14 amino acids. The CDR3 loop is CATRLGGKDTEAFF. CDR3 in DNA: TGTGCCACCAGGCTGGGGGGTAAGGACACTGAAGCTTTCTTT.

J is TRBJ1-1 and V is TRBV6-1, with TRBD1 identical over 9 bases. The V gene end was trimmed by 0 bases and the J gene end by 5 bases; junction bases not matched to a gene: 4. The CDR3 consists of 15 residues. Germline V gene data show CDR1 as MNHNS and CDR2 as SASEGT. In DNA, the CDR3 is TGTGCCAGCAGTGAAGCAGAGGACAGGGGTACTGAAGCTTTCTTT. This sequence encodes CASSEAEDRGTEAFF.

The chain carries TRBV4-1 and TRBJ1-1; D gene unclear. The CDR3 consists of 15 residues. V was clipped by 4 bases and J by 4 bases, with 16 bases between them. Germline V CDR1 and CDR2: MGHRA, YSYEKL. In nucleotides, the CDR3 is TGCGCCAGCAGCCCACGCGGGCAGTCGACCACTGAAGCTTTCTTT. This encodes CASSPRGQSTTEAFF.

The V and J genes are TRBV12-2 and TRBJ1-2; the tabulated D call, TRBD1, remains unverified against the DNA. TRBV12-2 is a pseudogene. The CDR3 spans 16 residues. The CDR3 nucleotides read TGTGCAACCCCGCTTCTACAGGGGGGGGGCGGCTATGGCTACACCTTC. Translating it yields CATPLLQGGGGYGYTF.

The chain uses TRBV27 and TRBJ1-1; D remains unclear. The ends were cut back, 5 bases at V and 1 base at J, with 8 bases in the middle. In germline, CDR1 is MNHEY, CDR2 SMNVEV (reference sequence). This CDR3 spans 13 amino acids. This CDR3 reads CASSMTRNTEAFF. The CDR3 DNA sequence: TGTGCCAGCAGTATGACAAGGAACACTGAAGCTTTCTTT.

The chain employs TRBV6-2 or TRBV6-3 and TRBJ1-5; TRBD1 agrees at 8 bases. The CDR3 has 15 amino acids. V shed 5 bases and J 3 bases; nucleotides not matched to a gene: 6. CDR1 MNHEY and CDR2 SVGEGT come from the germline V gene. The CDR3 reads CASSSGTGPNQPQHF. For the CDR3, the DNA is TGTGCCAGCAGTAGCGGGACAGGTCCCAATCAGCCCCAGCATTTT.

The V gene is TRBV11-2, the J gene TRBJ2-7; no reliable D call. The V gene lost 3 bases and the J gene lost 2 bases, with 8 bases spanning the gap. Germline V CDR1 and CDR2: SGHAT, FQNNGV. The CDR3 extends over 13 amino acids. CDR3 loop: CASSLARTYEQYF. CDR3 nucleotides: TGTGCCAGCAGCTTGGCCAGAACCTACGAGCAGTACTTC.

The rearrangement links TRBV10-1 to TRBJ2-7, with no clear D. Germline assignment: CDR1 WNHNN and CDR2 SYGVQD (reference sequence). Trimming cost V 6 bases and J 2 bases, with 8 bases left between them. CDR3 length equals 12 residues. The CDR3 reads CASSQSPYEQYF. DNA for the CDR3: TGCGCCAGCAGCCAATCCCCCTACGAGCAGTACTTC.